This entry features one T cell receptor (beta chain) sequence. This receptor's antigen is unknown. No qualities accompany the bases; no much larger clone lies one base away. According to the germline V gene, CDR1 reads MNHEY and CDR2 reads SVGAGI. V is pared back by 6 bases and J by 1 base, with 13 bases lying between the germline termini. Inclusive of the bounding cysteine and phenylalanine, the CDR3 is 15 residues long. The sequence is cut down to CDR3 DNA, 45 bases in frame from base 1. Using the deep immunoSEQ assay, multiplex PCR amplified TCR CDR3 regions from genomic DNA. Genomic DNA extracted from each cell subset was distributed evenly over all wells of several immunoSEQ 96-well plates, and each plate served as one replicate. For sorted subsets, about 200 ng genomic DNA, equal to about 30,000 T cell genomes, was loaded into each replicate PCR. Purified libraries were measured with a Qubit 3.0 fluorometer, size-checked on a Bioanalyzer 2100, and measured again with the KAPA Library Quantification kit. Each immunoSEQ 96-well plate was sequenced on its own single-read 150-cycle Illumina NextSeq 550 flow cell. As for the original processing: The immunoSEQ output contained only junctional sequences without quality scores, so filtering could not match that applied to full-length reads. To assign V/J genes and CDR3, sequences were annotated using PyIR, a Python wrapper for IgBLAST v1.9, with IMGT germline references. Any read was removed if the V/J assignment was weak (E-value above 1e-6), the CDR3 was missing, or the read contained stop codons, out-of-frame junctions, or ambiguous translated residues. A V3J clonotype was defined by an identical inferred V gene, J gene, and CDR3 amino acid sequence. The percentage overlap between two repertoires was calculated by dividing the number of shared unique clonotypes by the size of the smaller repertoire. Three approaches were used to assess repertoire richness: RTK rarefaction, the Chao1 estimator, and Recon v2.1 estimates of unobserved clonotypes. Generation probabilities were computed with OLGA for all TCRbeta clonotypes obtained by the gDNA method from several donors. Imported from immuneACCESS, the table was reduced by TCRdb to in-frame sequences with V and J called. These copies leave out some clones; in studies compared against another copy, an unresolved V gene accounts for under half, and the cause of the remainder is not known. That table gives V, J and clone size, and the DNA gave D and trimming. The sample table records more than 2 million clones; 90% to 96% of these occur just once. The biggest ten clones account for 0.13% of the sample.

The source of the sample is a study of shared clonotypes between healthy human individuals (dated by TCRdb to between 2020 and 2021). Study-level background: The cohort comprised two women and a few men aged 18 to 49 years. For each donor, three plates each were used for CD4 naive and CD4 memory, two plates were used for CD8 naive, and one plate was used for CD8 memory. Blood TCR repertoires of five healthy adults were deeply sequenced to estimate repertoire size and the extent of clonotype sharing between individuals. Libraries were prepared and TCR repertoires were sequenced by different laboratories using diverse techniques, in order to increase sequencing depth and limit assay-specific biases. Each donor's leukapheresis produced roughly between roughly 0.85 and 9 billion PBMCs. Here is what the overall study found, with its caveats: Compared with non-shared clonotypes, clonotypes shared by all four sorted-subset donors had higher generation probabilities. Because the study included only a small number of donors, the genetic and exposure-history diversity represented was limited. Across several donors, roughly 5.1% of naive CD4, 3% to 3.5% of naive CD8, approximately 2.5% of memory CD4, and roughly 0.4% of memory CD8 clonotypes were shared. Sampling was restricted to blood, and TCR repertoires in tissue are likely to differ from TCR repertoires in blood. Even with the large sequencing depth, rarefaction of the sorted-subset datasets indicated that sequencing was incomplete. Naive subsets generally had larger estimated clonotype richness than memory subsets did. Pairwise subsampling indicated that sequencing depth was expected to affect the degree of clonotype sharing among donors.

The donors were healthy, HIV-negative adults with no recently reported acute infections or vaccinations. Every donor was a Caucasian adult living in Nashville, Tennessee, USA. CD4+ T cells were enriched through magnetic negative selection, after which naive cells were positively selected on CD45RA and the remaining negative fraction served as the memory subset. Blood was obtained by leukapheresis, after which PBMCs were separated by Ficoll-Histopaque density gradient centrifugation and cryopreserved in liquid nitrogen vapor phase. Analytical flow cytometry was used to check the purity and quantity of each magnetically sorted T cell population. From each sorted fraction, genomic DNA was isolated and quantified by UV absorbance on a Nanodrop 2000c.

In this chain, TRBV6-5 is recombined with TRBJ1-5; a tentative D call is TRBD1 (5 bases match). Sequenced sample: naive CD4+ T cells sorted from blood. The intended sense of this specimen's cell subset or site label: CD45RA+ positively selected. This TCR was sampled from a man aged 18 to 29 in good health. For the CDR3, the sequence is CASSLRRGSNQPQHF. The base sequence is TGTGCCAGCAGCCTACGGAGGGGAAGCAATCAGCCCCAGCATTTT.